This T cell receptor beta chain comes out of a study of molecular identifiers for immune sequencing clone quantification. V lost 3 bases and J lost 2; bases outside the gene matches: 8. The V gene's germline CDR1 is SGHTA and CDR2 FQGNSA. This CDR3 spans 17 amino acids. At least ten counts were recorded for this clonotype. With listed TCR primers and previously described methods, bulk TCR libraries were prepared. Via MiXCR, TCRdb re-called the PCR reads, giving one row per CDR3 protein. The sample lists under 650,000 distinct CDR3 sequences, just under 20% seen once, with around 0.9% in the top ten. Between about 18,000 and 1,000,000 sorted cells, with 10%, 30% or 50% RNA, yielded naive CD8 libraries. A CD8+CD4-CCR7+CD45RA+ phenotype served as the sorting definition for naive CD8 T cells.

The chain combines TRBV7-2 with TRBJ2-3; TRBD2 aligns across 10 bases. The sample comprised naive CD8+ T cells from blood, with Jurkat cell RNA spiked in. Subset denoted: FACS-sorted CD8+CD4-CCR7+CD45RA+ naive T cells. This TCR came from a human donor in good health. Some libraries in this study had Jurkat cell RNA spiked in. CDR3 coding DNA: TGTGCCAGCAGCTTGTCCCCCGGGACTAGCGCCACAGATACGCAGTATTTT. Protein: CASSLSPGTSATDTQYF.